The present entry profiles one T cell receptor (beta chain) with its context. The CDR3 runs 16 residues. Trimming took 7 bases from V and 7 from J; bases not matched to a gene: 14. Germline V gene lookup returns CDR1 MDHEN and CDR2 SYDVKM. This sample is part of a study of blood T cell repertoires in COVID-19. Sequencing was performed with immunoSEQ multiplex PCR; in TCRdb, only in-frame clones are kept and a portion is missing. The sample records 84,000 or so clones, about 83% being singletons. This clonotype originated in an elderly man with active or convalescent COVID-19. The sample comprised peripheral blood. The V gene is TRBV28, the J gene TRBJ2-7; 12 nucleotides align to TRBD2. The DNA for the CDR3 is TGTGCCAGCACTATCATGGGGTCTAGCGGGAGGGGAGAGCAGTACTTC. Protein sequence: CASTIMGSSGRGEQYF.